This T cell receptor beta chain appears in the sequencing data of a study of blood T cell repertoires in COVID-19. The germline V and J ends were trimmed by 5 bases and 2 bases, with 14 bases remaining between them. CDR1 and CDR2 (germline): SGHAT, FQDESV (reference sequence). The CDR3 loop spans 15 amino acids. Methods used by the authors: Amplification of reference gene primers was used by the study to estimate nucleated cell counts. The data were produced by immunoSEQ multiplex PCR, yet TCRdb's version contains in-frame clones alone and is incomplete. That table is the source of V, J and clone size, and D and trimming were worked out from the DNA. The table includes 68,000 or so clones, about 82% detected once.

The source of this sequence is a human donor in a cohort sampled during active COVID-19. This chain links TRBV11-1 with TRBJ2-3; tentatively, D is TRBD2 (7 bases). Sequencing was performed on peripheral blood. The CDR3 nucleotides are TGTGCCAGCAGCGGAGTGGGGGGGCCCACAGATACGCAGTATTTT. Its protein product is CASSGVGGPTDTQYF.